Below, 22 T cell receptor beta chains from the same sample are listed, as sequenced in a study of cytomegalovirus exposure and HLA in healthy donors (dated by TCRdb to the late 2010s). Libraries were prepared through the immunoSEQ multiplex PCR assay. The multiplex PCR relied on a mix of 60 forward primers for TCR Vbeta segments and 13 reverse primers for TCR Jbeta segments. TCRdb took this table from immuneACCESS and kept in-frame rearrangements with V and J called. Such tables lack part of the clones; where checked against another copy, unresolved V genes explain under half of the gap, and the rest is unexplained. Recorded for this sample are some 150,000 clones; roughly 73% of them occurred a single time. Together, the top ten hold about 3% of the sample. Sample: PBMCs. All receptors derive from a man aged 40-49 years in good health and CMV-seronegative.

This clone was seen only once. V is TRBV11-2 and J is TRBJ2-2; 11 nucleotides agree with TRBD2. CDR3 length: 18 amino acids. The germline V gene encodes CDR1 SGHAT and CDR2 FQNNGV. With V trimmed by 1 base and J by 2 bases, 6 bases remained unmatched. In nucleotides, the CDR3 is TGTGCCAGCAGCTTAGGGGGCCTAGCGGGGGGCAACACCGGGGAGCTGTTTTTT. Protein product: CASSLGGLAGGNTGELFF. Combining the CDR3 with reference TRBV11-2 and TRBJ2-2 gives the whole variable domain EAGVAQSPRYKIIEKRQSVAFWCNPISGHATLYWYQQILGQGPKLLIQFQNNGVVDDSQLPKDRFSAERLKGVDSTLKIQPAKLEDSAVYLCASSLGGLAGGNTGELFFGEGSRLTVL.

The CDR3 region is CASTPQGASYEQYF. The DNA of the CDR3 is TGCGCCAGCACCCCACAGGGGGCCTCCTACGAGCAGTACTTC. The genes are TRBV5-1 and TRBJ2-7, with TRBD1 matching over 9 bases. The CDR3 contains 14 residues. Germline loops: CDR1 SGHRS, CDR2 YFSETQ. The V gene end was trimmed by 6 bases and the J gene end by 0 bases; junction bases not matched to a gene: 4. Based on the CDR3 plus reference TRBV5-1 and TRBJ2-7, the full variable domain is KAGVTQTPRYLIKTRGQQVTLSCSPISGHRSVSWYQQTPGQGLQFLFEYFSETQRNKGNFPGRFSGRQFSNSRSEMNVSTLELGDSALYLCASTPQGASYEQYFGPGTRLTVT.

The chain uses TRBV6-5 and TRBJ1-6; a possible D gene is TRBD1 (5 bases). The germline CDR1 and CDR2 sequences are MNHEY and SVGAGI. V gave up 0 bases and J gave up 12 bases, with 12 bases separating them. The CDR3 is 14 amino acids. CDR3 sequence (DNA): TGTGCCAGCAGTTACTCGGGACTGAAAAAACCCCTCCACTTT. Translation gives CASSYSGLKKPLHF.

The rearrangement links TRBV7-3 to TRBJ1-1; D is unresolved. V was trimmed by 2 bases and J by 1 base, leaving 8 bases between them. The germline V gene has CDR1 SGHTA and CDR2 FQGTGA. This CDR3 spans 14 amino acids. The CDR3 spells CASSLDSENTEAFF. The CDR3 coding sequence is TGTGCCAGCAGCTTAGACTCAGAGAACACTGAAGCTTTCTTT.

The gene calls are TRBV25-1 and TRBJ1-1; D is unclear. CDR1 is MGHDK and CDR2 is SYGVNS in the germline V gene. Trimming took off 3 bases at V and 3 bases at J, with 14 bases between the two ends. The CDR3 contains 15 residues. The CDR3 sequence is CASSDPGVGDTEAFF. The CDR3 DNA is TGTGCCAGCAGTGATCCAGGTGTCGGGGACACTGAAGCTTTCTTT.

The rearrangement uses TRBV19 and TRBJ1-1; no clear D gene. The CDR3 has 15 amino acids. V was clipped by 9 bases and J by 2 bases, with 19 bases between them. Germline CDR1 is LNHDA and CDR2 is SQIVND (reference sequence). The CDR3 sequence: CASRLSDLTNTEAFF. The CDR3 DNA sequence: TGTGCCAGCCGACTCTCCGACCTAACCAACACTGAAGCTTTCTTT.

CDR3 in amino acids: CASSLGAGDTEAFF. The CDR3 DNA reads as TGCGCCAGCAGCTTGGGGGCGGGTGACACTGAAGCTTTCTTT. The chain is built from TRBV5-1 and TRBJ1-1, with D uncertain. Germline CDR1 SGHRS, CDR2 YFSETQ. V was shortened by 0 bases and J by 3 bases, with 9 bases between the two germline ends. There are 14 residues in the CDR3.

The chain links TRBV9 to TRBJ1-1; TRBD1 is a possible D gene (5 bases). This CDR3 region has 15 residues. Germline V gene lookup returns CDR1 SGDLS and CDR2 YYNGEE. Trimming stripped 6 bases from V and 6 bases from J, with 21 bases between. This CDR3 reads CASNPTPGWGAEAFF. The DNA for the CDR3 is TGTGCCAGCAACCCAACACCCGGGTGGGGGGCTGAAGCTTTCTTT. Full variable domain (missing parts from reference TRBV9 and TRBJ1-1): DSGVTQTPKHLITATGQRVTLRCSPRSGDLSVYWYQQSLDQGLQFLIQYYNGEERAKGNILERFSAQQFPDLHSELNLSSLELGDSALYFCASNPTPGWGAEAFFGQGTRLTVV.

The V gene is TRBV2, the J gene TRBJ1-5; 7 nucleotides line up with TRBD1. Germline assignment: CDR1 SNHLY and CDR2 FYNNEI. CDR3 length: 15 amino acids. After removal of 6 bases from V and 1 base from J, the junction contained 6 bases not matched to a gene. CDR3 residues: CASSPGGWSNQPQHF. In DNA, the CDR3 is TGTGCCAGCAGCCCAGGGGGTTGGAGCAATCAGCCCCAGCATTTT.

J is TRBJ1-6 and V is TRBV6-5; 9 nucleotides agree with TRBD1. Germline V gene lookup returns CDR1 MNHEY and CDR2 SVGAGI. After removal of 6 bases from V and 5 bases from J, the junction contained 5 bases not matched to a gene. The CDR3 is 15 residues long. CDR3 nucleotides: TGTGCCAGCAGAAAACAGGGGGCGCATAATTCACCCCTCCACTTT. It translates to CASRKQGAHNSPLHF.

The chain carries TRBV2 and TRBJ1-5; TRBD1 is a possible D gene (5 bases). Germline CDR1 SNHLY, CDR2 FYNNEI. CDR3 length: 13 amino acids. V lost 7 bases, J lost 9 bases, and 16 bases lay in between. The CDR3 here is CASIQTEFAPQHF. CDR3 DNA: TGTGCCAGCATTCAGACAGAATTCGCGCCCCAGCATTTT.

V gene TRBV7-9 combines with J gene TRBJ1-6, with D unclear. V was clipped by 4 bases and J by 10 bases, with 11 bases between them. Germline values: CDR1 SEHNR, CDR2 FQNEAQ (reference sequence). The CDR3 loop spans 13 amino acids. Here the CDR3 reads CASSSIGSSPLHF. For the CDR3, the DNA is TGTGCCAGCAGCTCGATCGGGTCATCACCCCTCCACTTT.

This sequence joins TRBV5-1 and TRBJ2-1; weak D call: TRBD2 (5 bases). This CDR3 has 14 residues. Germline CDR1 reads SGHRS; CDR2 reads YFSETQ. Trimming shortened V by 0 bases and J by 8 bases, and 12 bases separated the two germline ends. This chain's CDR3 is CASSLGAGSHEQFF. The CDR3 region has the DNA TGCGCCAGCAGCTTGGGTGCGGGTAGCCATGAGCAGTTCTTC. The whole variable domain, remainder taken from reference TRBV5-1 and TRBJ2-1, is KAGVTQTPRYLIKTRGQQVTLSCSPISGHRSVSWYQQTPGQGLQFLFEYFSETQRNKGNFPGRFSGRQFSNSRSEMNVSTLELGDSALYLCASSLGAGSHEQFFGPGTRLTVL.

The rearrangement joins TRBV10-3 to TRBJ1-2; the D gene is possibly TRBD1 (5 bases). This CDR3 has 16 residues. With 0 bases removed from V and 2 bases from J, the gap between germline ends came to 13 bases. From germline, CDR1 is ENHRY and CDR2 SYGVKD. CDR3 bases: TGTGCCATCAGTGAGTCGAATTGGGAGGGGAACTATGGCTACACCTTC. Amino acid sequence: CAISESNWEGNYGYTF.

CDR3 nucleotides: TGTGCCAGCAGCCTAGGGGCGGGGGGCCCCGGGGGCTACTACAATGAGCAGTTCTTC. Translated, it gives CASSLGAGGPGGYYNEQFF. V gene TRBV28 combines with J gene TRBJ2-1, with TRBD2 identical over 8 bases. V dropped 6 bases and J dropped 3; count of bases not matched to a gene: 19. Germline assignment: CDR1 MDHEN and CDR2 SYDVKM. The CDR3 loop spans 19 amino acids. The complete variable domain, with remaining parts taken from reference TRBV28 and TRBJ2-1, reads DVKVTQSSRYLVKRTGEKVFLECVQDMDHENMFWYRQDPGLGLRLIYFSYDVKMKEKGDIPEGYSVSREKKERFSLILESASTNQTSMYLCASSLGAGGPGGYYNEQFFGPGTRLTVL.

The gene calls are TRBV9 and TRBJ2-3; D perhaps matches TRBD2 (5 bases). The length of the CDR3 is 15 residues. V lost 0 bases to trimming and J lost 1 base, with 9 bases between them. Germline V gene sequence: CDR1 SGDLS, CDR2 YYNGEE. DNA for the CDR3: TGTGCCAGCAGCGTAGATAACGGGGGCACAGATACGCAGTATTTT. It yields the protein CASSVDNGGTDTQYF.

The rearrangement uses TRBV5-1 and TRBJ2-7; TRBD1 matches 9 bases. This CDR3 comprises 20 residues. J gave up 1 base and V 0 bases, and 17 bases lay outside the gene matches. Germline V CDR1 and CDR2: SGHRS, YFSETQ. CDR3 in amino acids: CASSLVTKETGGPLSYEQYF. DNA for the CDR3: TGCGCCAGCAGCTTGGTAACGAAGGAGACAGGGGGTCCTTTATCCTACGAGCAGTACTTC.

V gene TRBV6-6 combines with J gene TRBJ2-3; 7 bases align to TRBD2. Germline assignment: CDR1 MNHNY and CDR2 SVGAGI (reference sequence). J was trimmed by 2 bases and V by 5 bases; bases with no gene match: 7. The CDR3 has 15 residues. The CDR3 DNA is TGTGCCAGCAGTGACACGGGGGGAGTCACAGATACGCAGTATTTT. Translated: CASSDTGGVTDTQYF.

The rearrangement links TRBV7-3 to TRBJ2-6; TRBD1 is a possible D gene (5 bases). Between the trimmed V and J ends, which lost 0 bases and 3 bases, there was a span of 6 bases. This CDR3 comprises 15 residues. CDR1 is SGHTA and CDR2 is FQGTGA in the germline V gene. The CDR3 loop reads CASSLTGDGANVLTF. The DNA for the CDR3 is TGTGCCAGCAGCTTAACAGGGGATGGGGCCAACGTCCTGACTTTC.

The sample holds a few counts of this clone. At one boundary the junction diverges from the germline segment, which might be a read error. The chain couples TRBV7-9 to TRBJ2-7; D is perhaps TRBD2 (5 bases). Germline CDR1 and CDR2: SEHNR and FQNEAQ (reference sequence). This CDR3 region has 12 residues. The CDR3 nucleotides are TGTTCCAGCAGATCTAGCCTCTACGAGCAGTACTTC. It codes for CSSRSSLYEQYF.

This chain uses TRBV6-5 with TRBJ2-3; D remains unclear. The V end was cut by 7 bases, the J end by 0 bases, with 11 bases between. The CDR3 extends over 14 amino acids. CDR1 is MNHEY, CDR2 SVGAGI, per germline. This CDR3 is CASMLGFSTDTQYF. As DNA, the CDR3 is TGTGCCAGCATGCTCGGGTTTAGCACAGATACGCAGTATTTT.

V is TRBV5-5 and J is TRBJ1-6; a weak D match, TRBD1 (6 bases). The CDR3 has 17 residues. Trimming shortened V by 2 bases and J by 4 bases, and 16 bases separated the two germline ends. Looked up from germline, CDR1 is SGHKS and CDR2 is YYEKEE (reference sequence). The CDR3 nucleotides are TGTGCCAGCAGCTTCGCGAGCTCAACAGGGTATAATTCACCCCTCCACTTT. Translation: CASSFASSTGYNSPLHF.